This T cell receptor beta chain was recorded in a study of T cell responses to AZD1222 COVID-19 vaccine. Sequencing used immunoSEQ multiplex PCR; TCRdb keeps in-frame clones, though not all of them. The sample lists about 140,000 clones; more than 85% were seen once. The CDR3 has 14 residues. Germline-derived CDR1 and CDR2 are MNHEY and SMNVEV (reference sequence). V was trimmed by 6 bases and J by 3 bases, leaving 14 bases between them. The TCR originated in an adult who had recovered from COVID-19. Sequenced material: peripheral blood, taken after recovery from COVID-19. The rearrangement uses TRBV27 and TRBJ1-1; D possibly corresponds to TRBD1 (5 bases). For the CDR3, the DNA is TGTGCCAGCAGGACGACTGGGGGATACACTGAAGCTTTCTTT. Residues: CASRTTGGYTEAFF.